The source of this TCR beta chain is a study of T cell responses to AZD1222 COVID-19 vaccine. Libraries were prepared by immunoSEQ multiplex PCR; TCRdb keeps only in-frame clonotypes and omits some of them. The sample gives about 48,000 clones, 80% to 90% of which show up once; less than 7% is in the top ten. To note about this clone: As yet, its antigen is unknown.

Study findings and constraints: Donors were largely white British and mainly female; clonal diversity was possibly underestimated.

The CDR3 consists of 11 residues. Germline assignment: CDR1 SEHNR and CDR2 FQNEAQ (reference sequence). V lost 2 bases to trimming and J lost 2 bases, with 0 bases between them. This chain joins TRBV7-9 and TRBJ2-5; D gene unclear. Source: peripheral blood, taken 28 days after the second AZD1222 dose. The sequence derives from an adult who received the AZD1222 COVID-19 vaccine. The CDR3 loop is CASSLQETQYF. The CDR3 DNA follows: TGTGCCAGCAGCTTACAAGAGACCCAGTACTTC.